These 26 T cell receptor beta chains were all obtained from the same sample, sequenced in a study of human T cells and chemical hapten exposure. As for time point: patch test 3, about 24 weeks after DPC sensitization. Treatment noted: therapeutic diphenylcyclopropenone sensitization with weekly scalp DPC. Researchers extracted total RNA from unfractionated whole blood. TCRdb passed the RACE reads through MiXCR, listing each CDR3 protein once. Among over 30,000 distinct CDR3 sequences listed, around 9.5% were seen once. Sequences were derived from whole blood, sampled in connection with sensitization to the hapten diphenylcyclopropenone (DPC). Every receptor here comes from a man between 50 and 59 years old with alopecia areata. Some clones in this sample may be carry-over from other donors' samples.

This clonotype was observed many times. The chain recombines TRBV7-2 with TRBJ2-7; 9 bases agree with TRBD1. The CDR3 contains 14 residues. Germline assignment: CDR1 SGHTA and CDR2 FQGNSA. J was trimmed by 1 base and V by 5 bases; bases with no gene match: 3. The CDR3 coding sequence is TGTGCCAGCAGCGGGACAGGGCGGTCCTACGAGCAGTACTTC. Translating gives CASSGTGRSYEQYF. Full variable domain (remainder filled in from reference TRBV7-2 and TRBJ2-7): GAGVSQSPSNKVTEKGKDVELRCDPISGHTALYWYRQSLGQGLEFLIYFQGNSAPDKSGLPSDRFSAERTGGSVSTLTIQRTQQEDSAVYLCASSGTGRSYEQYFGPGTRLTVT.

This clonotype came up many times. The J gene is TRBJ1-1, the V gene TRBV20-1; D remains ambiguous. V gave up 3 bases and J gave up 6 bases, with 14 bases separating them. From germline, CDR1 is DFQATT and CDR2 SNEGSKA (reference sequence). The CDR3 is 13 amino acids. The CDR3: CSASTEIGAEAFF. CDR3 bases: TGCAGTGCTAGCACGGAGATTGGAGCTGAAGCTTTCTTT.

This clonotype was recorded at least ten times. V and J are TRBV18 and TRBJ2-1; tentatively, D is TRBD1 (6 bases). The germline V and J ends were trimmed by 6 bases and 3 bases, with 12 bases remaining between them. The CDR3 spans 14 residues. Per germline, CDR1 KGHSH and CDR2 LQKENI. The CDR3 reads CASSRQEDYNEQFF. The CDR3 DNA reads as TGTGCCAGCTCCCGACAGGAAGACTACAATGAGCAGTTCTTC. The full variable domain, rest sourced from reference TRBV18 and TRBJ2-1, is NAGVMQNPRHLVRRRGQEARLRCSPMKGHSHVYWYRQLPEEGLKFMVYLQKENIIDESGMPKERFSAEFPKEGPSILRIQQVVRGDSAAYFCASSRQEDYNEQFFGPGTRLTVL.

This clonotype was seen a handful of times. This chain connects TRBV1 to TRBJ1-2; TRBD1 reflects the table's D call only, with no check against the DNA. TRBV1 counts as a pseudogene. CDR3 length equals 15 residues. CDR3 sequence: CTSSHPGEFNYGYTF. CDR3 DNA: TGCACCAGCAGCCACCCCGGCGAATTTAACTATGGCTACACCTTC.

This clonotype was recorded at least ten times. This chain links TRBV6-2 or TRBV6-3 with TRBJ1-1; the D is unclear. Trimming stripped 2 bases from V and 0 bases from J, with 1 base between. CDR3 length equals 12 residues. Germline V gene sequence: CDR1 MNHEY, CDR2 SVGEGT. CDR3 DNA sequence: TGTGCCAGCAGTTACCTGAACACTGAAGCTTTCTTT. This sequence encodes CASSYLNTEAFF.

This clonotype was found many times. This rearrangement joins TRBV5-1 to TRBJ2-7, with 13 bases lining up with TRBD2. The ends lost 1 base at V and 0 bases at J; junction bases unmatched: 10. Germline V gene data show CDR1 as SGHRS and CDR2 as YFSETQ. This CDR3 is built from 19 residues. The CDR3 is CASSLTGTSGTVTSYEQYF. For the CDR3, the DNA is TGCGCCAGCAGCTTGACAGGGACTAGCGGGACCGTAACCTCCTACGAGCAGTACTTC.

The genes are TRBV12-3 or TRBV12-4 and TRBJ1-5; TRBD1 might be the D (5 bases). Between the trimmed V and J ends, which lost 7 bases and 1 base, there was a span of 11 bases. The CDR3 loop spans 14 amino acids. CDR3 bases: TGTGCCAGCACCTTGGGGGGGAGCAATCAGCCCCAGCATTTT. It codes for CASTLGGSNQPQHF.

Many counts were recorded for this clonotype. This chain joins TRBV12-3 or TRBV12-4 and TRBJ2-6; D is perhaps TRBD1 (6 bases). This CDR3 is built from 15 residues. V was cut by 5 bases and J by 2 bases, with 10 bases left in between. The CDR3 protein is CASSHRTAGANVLTF. The DNA for the CDR3 is TGTGCCAGCAGTCATCGGACAGCTGGGGCCAACGTCCTGACTTTC.

Turning to this clonotype: Given a much more abundant clone one base away, this may be a read error. The rearrangement joins TRBV18 to TRBJ2-5; 10 bases map to TRBD1. Germline V lookup: CDR1 KGHSH, CDR2 LQKENI. The CDR3 has 14 amino acids. J gave up 3 bases and V 7 bases, and 5 bases lay outside the gene matches. CDR3 nucleotides: TGTGCCAGCTTACCCGGGACAGGGGAAGAGACCCAGTACTTC. It encodes CASLPGTGEETQYF.

This chain joins TRBV7-2 and TRBJ2-5; the match to TRBD2 covers 11 bases. In germline, CDR1 is SGHTA, CDR2 FQGNSA. The CDR3 length is 17 residues. With 2 bases clipped from V and 5 bases from J, the junction kept 10 bases outside the gene matches. The CDR3 DNA follows: TGTGCCAGCAGCTTAAGGCTAGCGGGAGGATTTTTGGAGACCCAGTACTTC. Amino acids: CASSLRLAGGFLETQYF.

This rearrangement joins TRBV12-3 or TRBV12-4 to TRBJ2-1; TRBD2 matches 11 bases. The CDR3 runs to 13 residues. V lost 8 bases, J lost 10 bases, and 7 bases stayed unmatched. CDR3 nucleotides: TGTGCCAGCCGCACTAGCGGGAGTTCGGAGCAGTTCTTC. Its translation: CASRTSGSSEQFF.

This clonotype was observed many times. J is TRBJ2-1 and V is TRBV2; D is unresolved. The length of the CDR3 is 14 residues. The V gene lost 4 bases and the J gene lost 5 bases, with 12 bases spanning the gap. Germline lookup yields CDR1 SNHLY and CDR2 FYNNEI. CDR3 sequence (DNA): TGTGCCAGCAGTGTGAGTGTGTTCGACAATGAGCAGTTCTTC. This sequence encodes CASSVSVFDNEQFF. Filled out from reference TRBV2 and TRBJ2-1, the complete variable domain reads EPEVTQTPSHQVTQMGQEVILRCVPISNHLYFYWYRQILGQKVEFLVSFYNNEISEKSEIFDDQFSVERPDGSNFTLKIRSTKLEDSAMYFCASSVSVFDNEQFFGPGTRLTVL.

The V and J genes are TRBV5-5 and TRBJ1-2, with D unclear. CDR1 is SGHKS, CDR2 YYEKEE, per germline (reference sequence). Trimming shortened V by 1 base and J by 0 bases, and 7 bases separated the two germline ends. The CDR3 length is 14 residues. The CDR3, as DNA: TGTGCCAGCAGCTTGAAAGTTTCTAACTATGGCTACACCTTC. Amino acid sequence: CASSLKVSNYGYTF. Full variable domain (missing parts from reference TRBV5-5 and TRBJ1-2): DAGVTQSPTHLIKTRGQQVTLRCSPISGHKSVSWYQQVLGQGPQFIFQYYEKEERGRGNFPDRFSARQFPNYSSELNVNALLLGDSALYLCASSLKVSNYGYTFGSGTRLTVV.

This clonotype was seen ten or more times. The CDR3: CASSPSGAGNEQFF. As DNA, the CDR3 is TGTGCCAGCAGTCCTAGCGGAGCTGGCAATGAGCAGTTCTTC. The chain has TRBV6-6 and TRBJ2-1; 7 nucleotides line up with TRBD2. The CDR3 has 14 amino acids. Losses at the gene ends were 5 bases for V and 6 bases for J; bases not matched to a gene: 7. Per the germline V gene, CDR1 is MNHNY and CDR2 is SVGAGI (reference sequence).

The table lists this clonotype with many counts. This chain connects TRBV3-1 to TRBJ2-6, with 12 positions matching TRBD2. This CDR3 comprises 17 residues. Germline CDR1 reads LGHDT; CDR2 reads YNNKEL (reference sequence). With 5 bases clipped from V and 6 bases from J, the junction kept 8 bases outside the gene matches. The CDR3 loop reads CASSSLRLAGVANVLTF. The DNA for the CDR3 is TGTGCCAGCAGCTCCCTTCGACTAGCGGGAGTGGCCAACGTCCTGACTTTC.

The rearrangement joins TRBV3-1 to TRBJ2-5; the match to TRBD2 covers 7 bases. The CDR3 is 14 residues long. CDR1 and CDR2 (germline): LGHDT, YNNKEL (reference sequence). The junction had 5 bases not matched to a gene; V was cut back by 2 bases and J by 5 bases. DNA for the CDR3: TGTGCCAGCAGCCAACATACCGGGGGGGAGACCCAGTACTTC. Its protein is CASSQHTGGETQYF.

The chain has TRBV29-1 and TRBJ2-2; D gene uncertain. Germline CDR1 reads SQVTM; CDR2 reads ANQGSEA. Trimming removed 4 bases from V and 6 bases from J, with 12 bases in between. The CDR3 totals 13 residues. The CDR3: CSVGSLLPGELFF. The CDR3 region has the DNA TGCAGCGTTGGGTCCCTCCTGCCCGGGGAGCTGTTTTTT.

In this sample, this clonotype turned up many times. The chain joins TRBV12-3 or TRBV12-4 to TRBJ2-3, with a weak D call TRBD1 (7 bases). V lost 11 bases and J 0 bases, leaving 15 bases between the germline ends. The CDR3 sequence is 14 residues long. CDR3 loop: CADRASESTDTQYF. CDR3 coding DNA: TGTGCCGACAGGGCTAGCGAGAGCACAGATACGCAGTATTTT.

This clonotype was observed at least ten times. The V call is TRBV29-1, the J call TRBJ2-7, with no clear D. The germline V and J ends were trimmed by 4 bases and 4 bases, with 11 bases remaining between them. This CDR3 spans 12 amino acids. From germline, CDR1 is SQVTM and CDR2 ANQGSEA. For the CDR3, the DNA is TGCAGCGTTGTGGGTATAGGGTACGAGCAGTACTTC. Encoded protein: CSVVGIGYEQYF.

This clonotype was counted ten times or more. V and J are TRBV7-2 and TRBJ2-2; 12 bases fit TRBD2. Per the germline V gene, CDR1 is SGHTA and CDR2 is FQGNSA. The CDR3 has 16 amino acids. The ends lost 5 bases at V and 5 bases at J; junction bases unmatched: 6. The CDR3 here is CASSPQGTSGTGELFF. CDR3 nucleotide sequence: TGTGCCAGCAGCCCACAGGGGACTAGCGGGACCGGGGAGCTGTTTTTT.

This clonotype has at least ten counts. The rearrangement uses TRBV20-1 and TRBJ2-7; 9 bases fit TRBD2. V was pared by 1 base and J by 5 bases, with 24 bases of the junction left unmatched. CDR1 and CDR2 (germline): DFQATT, SNEGSKA (reference sequence). The CDR3 contains 20 residues. CDR3 nucleotide sequence: TGCAGTGCTAGAGCCCAACTCGGGACTGCGCATGGACTAGCGACCCACGAGCAGTACTTC. It is translated as CSARAQLGTAHGLATHEQYF.

This clonotype has ten or more counts. The chain carries TRBV30 and TRBJ1-6, with D uncertain. The length of the CDR3 is 12 residues. Trimming left V 0 bases short and J 8 bases short, with 5 bases between. In germline, CDR1 is GTSNPN, CDR2 SVGIG (reference sequence). CDR3 DNA: TGTGCCTGGAGTGTACTAGATTCACCCCTCCACTTT. As protein: CAWSVLDSPLHF.

This clonotype was picked up many times. The V call is TRBV27, the J call TRBJ2-3; no reliable D call. Deletions cut 2 bases from V and 0 bases from J, with 9 bases between. Germline CDR1 reads MNHEY; CDR2 reads SMNVEV (reference sequence). There are 15 residues in the CDR3. CDR3: CASSLLLTSTDTQYF. The CDR3 nucleotides read TGTGCCAGCAGTTTACTGCTAACTAGCACAGATACGCAGTATTTT.

This clonotype was counted ten times or more. As DNA, the CDR3 is TGCGCCAGCAGCTTAGGACTAGCGGGAGGTATTGGAAACATTCAGTACTTC. It translates to CASSLGLAGGIGNIQYF. J is TRBJ2-4 and V is TRBV5-1; 14 bases fit TRBD2. This CDR3 region has 17 residues. V lost 2 bases, J lost 6 bases, and 7 bases stayed unmatched. Germline-derived CDR1 and CDR2 are SGHRS and YFSETQ.

This clonotype was detected many times. This chain uses TRBV6-6 with TRBJ2-7; no clear D gene. Trimming pared 6 bases from V and 0 bases from J, leaving 21 bases between. The V gene's germline CDR1 is MNHNY and CDR2 SVGAGI (reference sequence). The CDR3 runs to 17 residues. CDR3 amino acids: CASSYGPAYQSSYEQYF. The CDR3 nucleotides are TGTGCCAGCAGCTACGGGCCAGCCTACCAGAGCTCCTACGAGCAGTACTTC.

The V and J genes are TRBV3-1 and TRBJ2-2; 7 positions agree with TRBD1. Germline loops: CDR1 LGHDT, CDR2 YNNKEL (reference sequence). The CDR3 runs to 17 residues. V lost 3 bases to trimming and J lost 4 bases; unmatched junction nucleotides: 11. The CDR3: CASSHEGAILPTGELFF. The CDR3, as DNA: TGTGCCAGCAGCCACGAGGGGGCCATACTCCCCACCGGGGAGCTGTTTTTT.